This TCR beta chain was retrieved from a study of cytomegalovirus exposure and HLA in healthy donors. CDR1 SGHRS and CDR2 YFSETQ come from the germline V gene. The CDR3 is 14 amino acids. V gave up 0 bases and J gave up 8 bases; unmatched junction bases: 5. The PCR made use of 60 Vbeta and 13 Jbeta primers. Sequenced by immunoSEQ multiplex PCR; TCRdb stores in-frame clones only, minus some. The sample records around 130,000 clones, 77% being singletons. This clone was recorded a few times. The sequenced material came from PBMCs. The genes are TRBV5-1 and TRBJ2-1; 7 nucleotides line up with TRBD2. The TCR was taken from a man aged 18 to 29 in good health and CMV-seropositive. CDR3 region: CASSLVWGRDEQFF. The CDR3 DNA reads TGCGCCAGCAGCTTGGTTTGGGGGAGGGATGAGCAGTTCTTC. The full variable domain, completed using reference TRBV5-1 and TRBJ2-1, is KAGVTQTPRYLIKTRGQQVTLSCSPISGHRSVSWYQQTPGQGLQFLFEYFSETQRNKGNFPGRFSGRQFSNSRSEMNVSTLELGDSALYLCASSLVWGRDEQFFGPGTRLTVL.